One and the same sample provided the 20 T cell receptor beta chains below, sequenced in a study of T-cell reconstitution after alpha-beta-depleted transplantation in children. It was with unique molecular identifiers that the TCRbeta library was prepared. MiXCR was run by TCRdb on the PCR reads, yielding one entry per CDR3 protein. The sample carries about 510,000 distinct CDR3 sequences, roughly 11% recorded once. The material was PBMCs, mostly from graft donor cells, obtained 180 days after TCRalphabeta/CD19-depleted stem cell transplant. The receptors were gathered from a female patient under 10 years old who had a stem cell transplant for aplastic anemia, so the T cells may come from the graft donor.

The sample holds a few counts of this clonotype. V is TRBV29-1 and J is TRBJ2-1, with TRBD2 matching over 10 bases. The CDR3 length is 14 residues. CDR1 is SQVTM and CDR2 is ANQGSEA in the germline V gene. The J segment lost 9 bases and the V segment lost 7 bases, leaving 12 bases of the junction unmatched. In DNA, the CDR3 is TGCAGCGCAACCAAGCGGGAGGGTGTCGGTGAGCAGTTCTTC. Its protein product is CSATKREGVGEQFF.

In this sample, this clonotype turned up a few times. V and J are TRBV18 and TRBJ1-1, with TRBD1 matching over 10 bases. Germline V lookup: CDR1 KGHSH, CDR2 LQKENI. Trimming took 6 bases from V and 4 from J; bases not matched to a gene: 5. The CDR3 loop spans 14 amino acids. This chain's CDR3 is CASSTTGGSTEAFF. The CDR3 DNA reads TGTGCCAGCTCCACGACAGGGGGCTCCACTGAAGCTTTCTTT.

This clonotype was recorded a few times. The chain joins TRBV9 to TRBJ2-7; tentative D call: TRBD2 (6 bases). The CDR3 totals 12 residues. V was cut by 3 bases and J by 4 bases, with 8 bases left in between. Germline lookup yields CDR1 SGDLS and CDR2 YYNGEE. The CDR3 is CASSGAGYEQYF. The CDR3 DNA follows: TGTGCCAGCAGCGGGGCGGGATACGAGCAGTACTTC.

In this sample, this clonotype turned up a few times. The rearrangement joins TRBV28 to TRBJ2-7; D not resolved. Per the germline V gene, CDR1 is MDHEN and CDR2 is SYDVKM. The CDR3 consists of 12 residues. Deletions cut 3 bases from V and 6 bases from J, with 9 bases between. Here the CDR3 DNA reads TGTGCCAGCAGTTTTGGGGTCGGCGAGCAGTACGTC. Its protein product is CASSFGVGEQYV.

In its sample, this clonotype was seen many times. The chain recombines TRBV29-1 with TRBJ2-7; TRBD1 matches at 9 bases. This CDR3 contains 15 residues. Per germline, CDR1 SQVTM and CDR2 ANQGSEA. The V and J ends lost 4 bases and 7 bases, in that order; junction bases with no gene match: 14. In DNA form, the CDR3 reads TGCAGCGTTGCCCAATCTCGGACAGGGGTGAGGGAGCAGTACTTC. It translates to CSVAQSRTGVREQYF.

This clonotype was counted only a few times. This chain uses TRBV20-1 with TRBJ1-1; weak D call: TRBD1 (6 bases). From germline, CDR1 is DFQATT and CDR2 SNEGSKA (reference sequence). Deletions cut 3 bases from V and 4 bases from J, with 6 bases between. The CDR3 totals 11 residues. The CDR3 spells CSARDSTEAFF. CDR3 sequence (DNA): TGCAGTGCTAGGGACAGCACTGAAGCTTTCTTT.

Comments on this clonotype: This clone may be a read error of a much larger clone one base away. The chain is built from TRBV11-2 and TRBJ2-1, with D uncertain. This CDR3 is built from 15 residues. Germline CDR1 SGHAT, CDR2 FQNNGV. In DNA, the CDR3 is TGTGCCGGCAGCTTAGACCCCTCGGTGTACAATGAGCAGTTCTTC. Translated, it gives CAGSLDPSVYNEQFF. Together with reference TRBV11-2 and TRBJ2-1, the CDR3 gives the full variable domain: EAGVAQSPRYKIIEKRQSVAFWCNPISGHATLYWYQQILGQGPKLLIQFQNNGVVDDSQLPKDRFSAERLKGVDSTLKIQPAKLEDSAVYLCAGSLDPSVYNEQFFGPGTRLTVL.

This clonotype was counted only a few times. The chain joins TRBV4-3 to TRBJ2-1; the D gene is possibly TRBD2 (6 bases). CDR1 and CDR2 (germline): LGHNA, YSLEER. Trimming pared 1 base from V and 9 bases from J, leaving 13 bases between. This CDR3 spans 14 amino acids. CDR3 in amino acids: CASSQVSQAGEQFF. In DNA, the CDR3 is TGCGCCAGCAGCCAAGTCTCCCAAGCGGGTGAGCAGTTCTTC.

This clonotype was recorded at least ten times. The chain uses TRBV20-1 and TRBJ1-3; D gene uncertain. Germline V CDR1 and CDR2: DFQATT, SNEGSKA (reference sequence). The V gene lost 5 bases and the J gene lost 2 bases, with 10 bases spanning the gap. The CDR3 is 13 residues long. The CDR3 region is CSAGRPAGNTIYF. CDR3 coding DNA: TGCAGTGCTGGGCGGCCCGCTGGAAACACCATATATTTT.

CDR3 residues: CASSLIKGNQETQYF. In nucleotides, the CDR3 is TGTGCCAGCAGCTTAATCAAGGGGAATCAAGAGACCCAGTACTTC. This chain links TRBV7-6 with TRBJ2-5; maybe TRBD1 (5 bases). With 2 bases removed from V and 2 bases from J, the gap between germline ends came to 12 bases. The CDR3 runs 15 residues. Germline assignment: CDR1 SGHVS and CDR2 FNYEAQ.

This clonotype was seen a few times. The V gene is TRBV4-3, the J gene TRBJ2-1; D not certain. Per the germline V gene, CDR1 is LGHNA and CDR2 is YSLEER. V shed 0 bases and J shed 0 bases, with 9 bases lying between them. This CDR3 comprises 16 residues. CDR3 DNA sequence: TGCGCCAGCAGCCAAGATACGTTCAGCTCCTACAATGAGCAGTTCTTC. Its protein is CASSQDTFSSYNEQFF.

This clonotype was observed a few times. CDR3: CASSLVMRVAGGSGVTDTQYF. For the CDR3, the DNA is TGTGCCAGCAGCTTAGTCATGCGGGTAGCGGGAGGCTCCGGCGTCACAGATACGCAGTATTTT. The rearrangement uses TRBV11-2 and TRBJ2-3, with 10 nucleotides matching TRBD2. This CDR3 is 21 amino acids long. Losses at the gene ends were 1 base for V and 2 bases for J; bases not matched to a gene: 18. Germline V CDR1 and CDR2: SGHAT, FQNNGV.

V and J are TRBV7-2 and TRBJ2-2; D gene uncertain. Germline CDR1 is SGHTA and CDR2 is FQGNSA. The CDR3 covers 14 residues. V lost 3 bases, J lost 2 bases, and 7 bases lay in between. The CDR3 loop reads CASSFQRNTGELFF. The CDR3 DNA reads TGTGCCAGCAGCTTCCAGAGAAACACCGGGGAGCTGTTTTTT.

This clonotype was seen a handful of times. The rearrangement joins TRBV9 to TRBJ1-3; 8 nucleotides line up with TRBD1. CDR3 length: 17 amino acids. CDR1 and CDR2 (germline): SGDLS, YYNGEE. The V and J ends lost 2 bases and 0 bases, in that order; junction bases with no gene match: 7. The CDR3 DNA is TGTGCCAGCAGCGTGGACAGGGCACCCGTCTCTGGAAACACCATATATTTT. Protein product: CASSVDRAPVSGNTIYF.

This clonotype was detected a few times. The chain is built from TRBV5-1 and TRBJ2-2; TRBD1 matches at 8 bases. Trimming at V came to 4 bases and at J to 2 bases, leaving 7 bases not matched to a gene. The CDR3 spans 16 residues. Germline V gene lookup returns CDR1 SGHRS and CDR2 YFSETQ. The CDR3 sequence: CASSPTDRDNTGELFF. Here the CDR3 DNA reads TGCGCCAGCAGCCCCACGGACAGGGATAACACCGGGGAGCTGTTTTTT.

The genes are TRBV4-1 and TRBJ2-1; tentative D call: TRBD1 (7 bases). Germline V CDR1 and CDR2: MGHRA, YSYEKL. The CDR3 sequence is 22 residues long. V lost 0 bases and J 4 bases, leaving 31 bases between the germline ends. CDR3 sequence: CASSQDKPGLLQGRGKYNEQFF. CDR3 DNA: TGCGCCAGCAGCCAAGATAAGCCGGGACTTTTGCAAGGCAGGGGGAAGTACAATGAGCAGTTCTTC.

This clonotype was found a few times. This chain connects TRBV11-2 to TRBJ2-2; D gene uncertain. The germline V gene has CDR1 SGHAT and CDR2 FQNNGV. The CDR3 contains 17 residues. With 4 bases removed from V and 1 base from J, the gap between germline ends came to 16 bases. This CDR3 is CASSSLRTAGNTGELFF. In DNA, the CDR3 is TGTGCCAGCAGCTCCCTCCGGACCGCCGGGAACACCGGGGAGCTGTTTTTT.

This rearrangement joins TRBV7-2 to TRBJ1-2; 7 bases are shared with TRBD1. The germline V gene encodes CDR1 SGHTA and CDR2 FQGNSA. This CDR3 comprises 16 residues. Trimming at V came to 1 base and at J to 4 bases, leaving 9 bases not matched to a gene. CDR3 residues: CASSLVAGGGSYGYTF. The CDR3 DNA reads TGTGCCAGCAGCTTAGTAGCAGGGGGGGGCAGCTATGGCTACACCTTC.

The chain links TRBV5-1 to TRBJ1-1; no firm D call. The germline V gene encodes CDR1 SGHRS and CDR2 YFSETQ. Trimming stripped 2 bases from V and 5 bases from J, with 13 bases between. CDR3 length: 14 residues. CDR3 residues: CASSLSGLVTEAFF. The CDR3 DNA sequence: TGCGCCAGCAGCTTAAGTGGGCTCGTTACTGAAGCTTTCTTT. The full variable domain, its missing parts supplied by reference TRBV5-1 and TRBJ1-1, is KAGVTQTPRYLIKTRGQQVTLSCSPISGHRSVSWYQQTPGQGLQFLFEYFSETQRNKGNFPGRFSGRQFSNSRSEMNVSTLELGDSALYLCASSLSGLVTEAFFGQGTRLTVV.

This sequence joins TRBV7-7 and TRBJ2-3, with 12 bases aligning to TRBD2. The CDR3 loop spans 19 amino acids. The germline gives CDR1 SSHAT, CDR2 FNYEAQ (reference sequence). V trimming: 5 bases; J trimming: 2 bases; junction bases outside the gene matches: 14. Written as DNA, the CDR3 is TGTGCCAGCAGCCCCCCCCTTTGCCGACTAGCGGGGGACACAGATACGCAGTATTTT. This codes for CASSPPLCRLAGDTDTQYF.